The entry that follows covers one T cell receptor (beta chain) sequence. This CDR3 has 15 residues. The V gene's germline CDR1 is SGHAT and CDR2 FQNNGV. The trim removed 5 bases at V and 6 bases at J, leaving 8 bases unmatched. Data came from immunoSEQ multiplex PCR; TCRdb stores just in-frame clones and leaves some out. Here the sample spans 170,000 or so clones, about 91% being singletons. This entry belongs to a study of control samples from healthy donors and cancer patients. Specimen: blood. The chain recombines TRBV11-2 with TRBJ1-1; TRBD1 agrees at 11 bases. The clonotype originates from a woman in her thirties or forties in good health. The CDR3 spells CASSLRTGGVPEAFF. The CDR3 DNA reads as TGTGCCAGCAGCCTCCGGACAGGGGGCGTGCCTGAAGCTTTCTTT.